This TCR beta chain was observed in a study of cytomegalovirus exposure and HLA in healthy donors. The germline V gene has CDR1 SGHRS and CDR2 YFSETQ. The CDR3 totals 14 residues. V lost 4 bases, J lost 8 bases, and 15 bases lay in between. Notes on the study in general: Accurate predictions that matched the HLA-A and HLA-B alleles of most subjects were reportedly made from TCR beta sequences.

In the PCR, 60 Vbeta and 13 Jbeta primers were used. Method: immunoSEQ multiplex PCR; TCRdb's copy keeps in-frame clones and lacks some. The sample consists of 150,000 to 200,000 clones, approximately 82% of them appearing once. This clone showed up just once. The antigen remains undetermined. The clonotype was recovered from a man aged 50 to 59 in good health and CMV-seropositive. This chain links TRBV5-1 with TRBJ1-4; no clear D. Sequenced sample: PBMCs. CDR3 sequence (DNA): TGCGCCAGCAGCCTTCTCGGGTTGTCGGAAAAACTGTTTTTT. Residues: CASSLLGLSEKLFF.